These 12 T cell receptor beta chains share one sample of origin, sequenced in a study of T cells in Graves' hyperthyroidism and ophthalmopathy. RNA transcripts were the template for amplifying TCR beta CDR3 regions. During a first-round RT-PCR of the TCR CDR3, the HTBI primer set was used. From the multiplex PCR reads, TCRdb called clonotypes with MiXCR, one entry per CDR3 protein. There are about 130,000 distinct CDR3 sequences in the sample; approximately 20% occur only once, and about two thirds lies in the top ten. The sequenced material came from blood. Receptor source: a woman aged 45-60 years with Graves' hyperthyroidism that later progressed to Graves' ophthalmopathy.

The chain carries TRBV20-1 and TRBJ2-7, with 9 positions matching TRBD2. The germline CDR1 and CDR2 sequences are DFQATT and SNEGSKA (reference sequence). The CDR3 totals 14 residues. The V and J ends lost 6 bases and 7 bases, in that order; junction bases with no gene match: 13. CDR3 DNA sequence: TGCAGTGCCCTCGGGGTAGCGGGAGTGCAGGAGCAGTACTTC. Residues: CSALGVAGVQEQYF.

This clonotype was seen ten or more times. The chain recombines TRBV24-1 with TRBJ2-1; 11 nucleotides align to TRBD2. Germline CDR1 KGHDR, CDR2 SFDVKD. J gave up 1 base and V 5 bases, and 6 bases lay outside the gene matches. The CDR3 loop spans 17 amino acids. The CDR3 nucleotides are TGTGCCACCAGTGGAGTAGCGGGAGGGCTATCCTACAATGAGCAGTTCTTC. This codes for CATSGVAGGLSYNEQFF.

The CDR3 nucleotides read TGTGCCAGCAGTGCTGAGGGACAGGGCGGAAACACCATATATTTT. Translating gives CASSAEGQGGNTIYF. This chain uses TRBV2 with TRBJ1-3; 9 bases align to TRBD1. The CDR3 length is 15 residues. Per germline, CDR1 SNHLY and CDR2 FYNNEI. The V segment lost 4 bases and the J segment 4 bases; nucleotides outside the gene matches: 5.

The V gene is TRBV20-1, the J gene TRBJ1-2; the match to TRBD1 covers 8 bases. The CDR3 spans 15 residues. Germline CDR1 reads DFQATT; CDR2 reads SNEGSKA (reference sequence). After removal of 1 base from V and 3 bases from J, the junction contained 7 bases not matched to a gene. The CDR3 sequence is CSARADGQGHYGYTF. CDR3 nucleotides: TGCAGTGCTAGAGCGGACGGACAGGGACACTATGGCTACACCTTC.

The rearrangement joins TRBV6-1 to TRBJ2-2, with 14 bases identical to TRBD2. Per the germline V gene, CDR1 is MNHNS and CDR2 is SASEGT. V gave up 6 bases and J gave up 1 base; unmatched junction bases: 4. There are 17 residues in the CDR3. CDR3 sequence: CASRGTSGRGNTGELFF. CDR3 nucleotides: TGTGCCAGCAGGGGGACTAGCGGGAGAGGGAACACCGGGGAGCTGTTTTTT.

This sequence joins TRBV12-3 or TRBV12-4 and TRBJ2-7, with D hard to call. The CDR3 runs to 15 residues. Trimming left V 6 bases short and J 7 bases short, with 22 bases between. CDR3: CASSSGRSVLQEQYF. Written as DNA, the CDR3 is TGTGCCAGCAGCTCCGGGCGCAGCGTACTTCAGGAGCAGTACTTC.

V gene TRBV11-2 combines with J gene TRBJ1-1, with 10 bases fitting TRBD1. The CDR3 spans 16 residues. Germline V gene data show CDR1 as SGHAT and CDR2 as FQNNGV. With 5 bases clipped from V and 1 base from J, the junction kept 7 bases outside the gene matches. CDR3 nucleotide sequence: TGTGCCAGCAGCGACGGGACAGGGGTAAGGAACACTGAAGCTTTCTTT. Translated, it gives CASSDGTGVRNTEAFF.

The CDR3 sequence: CASSYIAGRDKITGELFF. The CDR3 nucleotides are TGTGCCAGCAGTTACATCGCCGGTCGGGACAAGATCACCGGGGAGCTGTTTTTT. V and J are TRBV6-6 and TRBJ2-2; D might be TRBD1 (6 bases). CDR1 is MNHNY and CDR2 is SVGAGI in the germline V gene (reference sequence). CDR3 length: 18 amino acids. V was pared by 2 bases and J by 4 bases, with 20 bases between.

This clonotype has just a few counts. V gene TRBV4-2 combines with J gene TRBJ1-6; TRBD1 agrees at 8 bases. The CDR3 loop spans 13 amino acids. J gave up 7 bases and V 7 bases, and 3 bases lay outside the gene matches. Looked up from germline, CDR1 is LGHNA and CDR2 is YNFKEQ. This chain's CDR3 is CASNRDRNSPLHF. As DNA, the CDR3 is TGTGCCAGCAATCGGGACAGGAATTCACCCCTCCACTTT.

This chain joins TRBV7-2 and TRBJ1-1, with a possible D match to TRBD1 (5 bases). The ends were cut back, 1 base at V and 1 base at J, with 10 bases in the middle. The CDR3 contains 15 residues. Germline V CDR1 and CDR2: SGHTA, FQGNSA. CDR3 protein: CASSLVGGTNTEAFF. The CDR3 nucleotides read TGTGCCAGCAGCTTAGTTGGCGGGACGAACACTGAAGCTTTCTTT. The full variable domain, rest sourced from reference TRBV7-2 and TRBJ1-1, is GAGVSQSPSNKVTEKGKDVELRCDPISGHTALYWYRQSLGQGLEFLIYFQGNSAPDKSGLPSDRFSAERTGGSVSTLTIQRTQQEDSAVYLCASSLVGGTNTEAFFGQGTRLTVV.

This clonotype was counted many times. V gene TRBV18 combines with J gene TRBJ1-4; D gene uncertain. The V and J ends lost 3 bases and 2 bases respectively, with 7 bases between them. This CDR3 region has 14 residues. From germline, CDR1 is KGHSH and CDR2 LQKENI. The CDR3 sequence is CASSPRQTNEKLFF. CDR3 coding DNA: TGTGCCAGCTCACCGAGGCAGACTAATGAAAAACTGTTTTTT.

The chain recombines TRBV7-9 with TRBJ2-1; 7 bases align to TRBD2. In germline, CDR1 is SEHNR, CDR2 FQNEAQ (reference sequence). The CDR3 loop spans 13 amino acids. V trimming: 7 bases; J trimming: 8 bases; junction bases outside the gene matches: 8. The CDR3 sequence: CASTSFGGDEQFF. The CDR3 DNA reads TGTGCCAGCACCTCTTTTGGGGGGGATGAGCAGTTCTTC. Filled out from reference TRBV7-9 and TRBJ2-1, the complete variable domain reads DTGVSQNPRHKITKRGQNVTFRCDPISEHNRLYWYRQTLGQGPEFLTYFQNEAQLEKSRLLSDRFSAERPKGSFSTLEIQRTEQGDSAMYLCASTSFGGDEQFFGPGTRLTVL.